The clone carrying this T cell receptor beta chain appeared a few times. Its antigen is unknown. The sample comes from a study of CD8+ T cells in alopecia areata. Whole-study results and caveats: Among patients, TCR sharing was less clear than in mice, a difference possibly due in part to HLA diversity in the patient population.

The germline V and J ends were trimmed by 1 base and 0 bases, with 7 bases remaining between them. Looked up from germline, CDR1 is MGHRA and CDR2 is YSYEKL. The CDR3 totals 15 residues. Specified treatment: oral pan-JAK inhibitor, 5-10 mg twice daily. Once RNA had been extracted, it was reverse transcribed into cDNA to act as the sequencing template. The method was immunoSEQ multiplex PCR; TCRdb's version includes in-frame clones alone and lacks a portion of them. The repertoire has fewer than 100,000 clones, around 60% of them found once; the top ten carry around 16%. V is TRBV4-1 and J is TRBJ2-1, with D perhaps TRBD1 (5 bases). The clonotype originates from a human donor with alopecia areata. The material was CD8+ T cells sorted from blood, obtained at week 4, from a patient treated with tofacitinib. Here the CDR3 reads CASSQGQRSYNEQFF. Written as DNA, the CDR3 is TGCGCCAGCAGCCAAGGACAGCGCTCCTACAATGAGCAGTTCTTC.